The sequence of this T cell receptor beta chain was determined in a study of T cell clonality in common variable immunodeficiency. Sequencing input was equivalent genomic DNA from CVID and controls. TCRdb's copy holds only in-frame clones and misses some; the assay was immunoSEQ multiplex PCR. The repertoire consists of tens of thousands of clones, none detected only once. The study's findings and limits: Fewer deletions and N-nucleotide insertions were reportedly seen in common variable immunodeficiency TCR beta sequences. CVID subjects had higher TCRbeta clonality than healthy controls, most marked in about a third. Compared with controls, CVID subjects had fewer shared TCRbeta clones.

This clone has a handful of counts. Its antigen is undetermined. The CDR3 extends 3 residues past the end of the read, so its final part is completed from the germline J gene. Germline V CDR1 and CDR2: SGHNT, YYREEE (reference sequence). The ends were cut back, 2 bases at V and 7 bases at J, with 12 bases in the middle. The CDR3 has 13 amino acids. What was sequenced was peripheral blood mononuclear cells. The clonotype comes from a person aged 18 to 70 in good health. The J gene is TRBJ2-5, the V gene TRBV5-4; tentatively, D is TRBD1 (6 bases). CDR3 DNA (partial): TGTGCCAGCAGCTTTCCAGGGGAGACGACC. Translation gives CASSFPGETT. The CDR3 in full is CASSFPGETTQYF.